This T cell receptor (beta chain) was sequenced during a study of blood T cell repertoires in COVID-19. The trim removed 0 bases at V and 6 bases at J, leaving 2 bases unmatched. The CDR3 consists of 14 residues. Germline values: CDR1 SGHRS, CDR2 YFSETQ. About this clone itself: Different DNA sequences within this sample yield the same CDR3.

As originally analysed: Amplification of reference gene primers was used by the study to estimate nucleated cell counts. Here immunoSEQ multiplex PCR was the method, and the copy in TCRdb shows in-frame clones only, minus some. From that table come the V and J calls and clone size; the DNA was used to work out D and trimming. The profile shows roughly 200,000 clones, approximately 86% of them singletons. The sequenced sample consisted of peripheral blood. J is TRBJ2-1 and V is TRBV5-1, with 8 bases aligning to TRBD1. This sequence originates from a woman between 45 and 60 years old with COVID-19, enrolled during active disease. The CDR3 region has the DNA TGCGCCAGCAGCTTGGGGCAGGGGGCCAATGAGCAGTTCTTC. Translation: CASSLGQGANEQFF.